These T cell receptor beta chains were read from a single sample in a study of T cells in Graves' hyperthyroidism and ophthalmopathy. Each CDR3 protein gets one entry after TCRdb re-called the multiplex PCR reads with MiXCR. The sample includes 650,000 to 700,000 distinct CDR3 sequences, roughly a sixth of them seen just once. Sequenced sample: blood. These receptor sequences come from a man between 50 and 59 years old with Graves' hyperthyroidism. Both conserved end residues are part of each CDR3. The D gene is left open where the match is weak. Clone size is stated in some rows and not others, as once, few, many or a class when expanded.

many	.	TRBV12-5	TRBJ2-7	TGTGCTAGTGGTTTGGTACCCGGGAACTACGAGCAGTACTTC	CASGLVPGNYEQYF
few	.	TRBV7-9	TRBJ2-7	TGTGCCAGCAGCTTAGACACCCCCCACGAGCAGTACTTC	CASSLDTPHEQYF
.	.	TRBV13	TRBJ2-3	TGTGCCAGCAGCTTCGGGCGGGCCAGCACAGATACGCAGTATTTT	CASSFGRASTDTQYF
.	TRBD1	TRBV20-1	TRBJ1-2	TGCAGTGCTCCCGGACAGGGTAGGGGCGGCGACTATGGCTACACCTTC	CSAPGQGRGGDYGYTF
.	.	TRBV6-5	TRBJ2-7	TGTGCCAGCAGTTACCCGGACACCTTTAGCGAGCAGTACTTC	CASSYPDTFSEQYF
many	.	TRBV11-2	TRBJ2-5	TGTGCCAGCAGCTCGGGACTGTTTGGAGAGACCCAGTACTTC	CASSSGLFGETQYF
many	TRBD2	TRBV2	TRBJ2-3	TGTGCCAGCTGTGCTAGCGGTAGCACAGATACGCAGTATTTT	CASCASGSTDTQYF
.	.	TRBV7-9	TRBJ2-5	TGTGCCAGCAGCTTATTACGGAGGGCCGAGGAGACCCAGTACTTC	CASSLLRRAEETQYF
few	TRBD1	TRBV13	TRBJ1-2	TGTGCCAGCAGAAAAACAGGGGATGTCACCCCTCCTAACTATGGCTACACCTTC	CASRKTGDVTPPNYGYTF
.	.	TRBV5-1	TRBJ2-5	TGCGCCAGCAGCTTGTCAGGACCCGTCCTCGGAGAGACCCAGTACTTC	CASSLSGPVLGETQYF
.	TRBD1	TRBV20-1	TRBJ1-5	TGCAGTGCTGTCGGGACAGGGTTCCCTCAGCCCCAGCATTTT	CSAVGTGFPQPQHF